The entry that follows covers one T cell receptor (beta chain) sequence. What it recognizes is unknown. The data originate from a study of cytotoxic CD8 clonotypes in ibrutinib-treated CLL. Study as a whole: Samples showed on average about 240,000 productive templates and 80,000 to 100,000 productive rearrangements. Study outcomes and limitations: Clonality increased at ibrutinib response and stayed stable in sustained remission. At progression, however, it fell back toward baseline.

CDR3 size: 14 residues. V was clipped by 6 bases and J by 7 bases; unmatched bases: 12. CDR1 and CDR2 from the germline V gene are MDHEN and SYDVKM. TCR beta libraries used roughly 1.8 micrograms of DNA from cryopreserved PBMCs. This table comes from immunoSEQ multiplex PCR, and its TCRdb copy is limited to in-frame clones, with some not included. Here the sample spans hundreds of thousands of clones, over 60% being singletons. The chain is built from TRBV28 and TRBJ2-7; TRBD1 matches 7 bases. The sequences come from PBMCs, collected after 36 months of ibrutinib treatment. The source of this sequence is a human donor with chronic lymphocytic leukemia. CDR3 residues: CASSQPYRGREQYF. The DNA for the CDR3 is TGTGCCAGCAGCCAACCCTACAGGGGTCGAGAGCAGTACTTC. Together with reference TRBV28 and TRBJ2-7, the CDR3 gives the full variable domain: DVKVTQSSRYLVKRTGEKVFLECVQDMDHENMFWYRQDPGLGLRLIYFSYDVKMKEKGDIPEGYSVSREKKERFSLILESASTNQTSMYLCASSQPYRGREQYFGPGTRLTVT.